These T cell receptor beta chains were read from a single sample in a study of cytomegalovirus exposure and HLA in healthy donors. Measured with immunoSEQ multiplex PCR; TCRdb has only the in-frame clones, and not every one. The repertoire holds approximately 240,000 clones, with 75% to 95% as singletons. Sequencing was done on a sample of PBMCs. These receptors were taken from a woman aged 18-29 years in good health and CMV-seronegative. The CDR3 runs from the conserved cysteine through the conserved F or W. The D gene is left open where the match is weak. For some rows the clone size is stated as once, few or many, or as a class when expanded; others skip it.

clone_size: once; v_call: TRBV2; d_call: TRBD1; j_call: TRBJ1-5; cdr3_nt: TGTGCCAGCAGGCACAATCGGGGACAGCCCTGGCCCCAGCATTTT; cdr3_aa: CASRHNRGQPWPQHF
clone_size: -; v_call: TRBV27; d_call: -; j_call: TRBJ2-1; cdr3_nt: TGTGCCAGCAGTTCCCTGGGGGGAAAGAGCTCCTACAATGAGCAGTTCTTC; cdr3_aa: CASSSLGGKSSYNEQFF
clone_size: -; v_call: TRBV27; d_call: TRBD2; j_call: TRBJ2-7; cdr3_nt: TGTGCCAGCACTGCGCGGGAGGGGTGGCCCTACGAGCAGTACTTC; cdr3_aa: CASTAREGWPYEQYF
clone_size: -; v_call: TRBV6-6; d_call: -; j_call: TRBJ1-1; cdr3_nt: TGTGCCAGCACTTTTCAGGGGAACACTGAAGCTTTCTTT; cdr3_aa: CASTFQGNTEAFF
clone_size: -; v_call: TRBV19; d_call: TRBD1; j_call: TRBJ2-7; cdr3_nt: TGTGCCAGTAGTACACTAATAAGGACAGGGCACGAGCAGTACTTC; cdr3_aa: CASSTLIRTGHEQYF
clone_size: few; v_call: TRBV27; d_call: -; j_call: TRBJ1-5; cdr3_nt: TGTGCCAGCAGTTTCTCAGGACAGTTTGGCAATCAGCCCCAGCATTTT; cdr3_aa: CASSFSGQFGNQPQHF
clone_size: -; v_call: TRBV30; d_call: -; j_call: TRBJ1-5; cdr3_nt: TGTGCCTGGAGCCTCGGGGGGACAAGCAATCAGCCCCAGCATTTT; cdr3_aa: CAWSLGGTSNQPQHF
clone_size: -; v_call: TRBV28; d_call: -; j_call: TRBJ1-3; cdr3_nt: TGTGCCAGCAGTTCAGGGTATGGAAACACCATATATTTT; cdr3_aa: CASSSGYGNTIYF
clone_size: -; v_call: TRBV7-9; d_call: -; j_call: TRBJ2-7; cdr3_nt: TGTGCCAGCAGCTTAGCTGGGGCCGATCAGTACTTC; cdr3_aa: CASSLAGADQYF
clone_size: -; v_call: TRBV5-1; d_call: TRBD2; j_call: TRBJ2-1; cdr3_nt: TGCGCCAGCAGCTTGCTAGCGGGGATAGTCTACAATGAGCAGTTCTTC; cdr3_aa: CASSLLAGIVYNEQFF
clone_size: once; v_call: TRBV5-8; d_call: -; j_call: TRBJ1-2; cdr3_nt: TGTGCCAGCAGCTTCAAGCGGGACCTCCTGTTCAACACCTTC; cdr3_aa: CASSFKRDLLFNTF
clone_size: -; v_call: TRBV15; d_call: -; j_call: TRBJ2-1; cdr3_nt: TGTGCCACCAGCAGAGCCGGGACAATCAATGAGCAGTTCTTC; cdr3_aa: CATSRAGTINEQFF
clone_size: -; v_call: TRBV5-4; d_call: -; j_call: TRBJ1-5; cdr3_nt: TGTGCCAGCAGCTTGGACAGGGAAGTAGGTCAGCCCCAGCATTTT; cdr3_aa: CASSLDREVGQPQHF
clone_size: -; v_call: TRBV9; d_call: -; j_call: TRBJ2-5; cdr3_nt: TGTGCCAGCAGTACAGGGAATTCGGAGACCCAGTACTTC; cdr3_aa: CASSTGNSETQYF
clone_size: once; v_call: TRBV7-9; d_call: TRBD1; j_call: TRBJ2-7; cdr3_nt: TGTGCCAGCAGCTTCCGTCGGACAGGGGCTAGCTCCTACGAGCAGTACTTC; cdr3_aa: CASSFRRTGASSYEQYF
clone_size: -; v_call: TRBV28; d_call: -; j_call: TRBJ1-3; cdr3_nt: TGTGCCAGCAGGGGGAGACGGGACTCTGGAAACACCATATATTTT; cdr3_aa: CASRGRRDSGNTIYF
clone_size: -; v_call: TRBV5-1; d_call: TRBD1; j_call: TRBJ2-4; cdr3_nt: TGCGCCAGCAGCCAGCGGACAGGACAAAACATTCAGTACTTC; cdr3_aa: CASSQRTGQNIQYF
clone_size: -; v_call: TRBV18; d_call: -; j_call: TRBJ1-1; cdr3_nt: TGTGCCAGCTCACCCTCAGGTGTAAACACTGAAGCTTTCTTT; cdr3_aa: CASSPSGVNTEAFF
clone_size: -; v_call: TRBV6-1; d_call: TRBD1; j_call: TRBJ1-5; cdr3_nt: TGTGCCAGCAGTGATGGGACAGCTATTCGCAATCAGCCCCAGCATTTT; cdr3_aa: CASSDGTAIRNQPQHF
clone_size: -; v_call: TRBV7-8; d_call: TRBD2; j_call: TRBJ2-4; cdr3_nt: TGTGCCAGCAGCTTAGGTTCTAGCGGGAAGTACTTC; cdr3_aa: CASSLGSSGKYF
clone_size: few; v_call: TRBV6-1; d_call: -; j_call: TRBJ1-5; cdr3_nt: TGTGCCAGCAGTGAAGCGTTAACAGGGAGTCAGCCCCAGCATTTT; cdr3_aa: CASSEALTGSQPQHF
clone_size: -; v_call: TRBV19; d_call: TRBD1; j_call: TRBJ1-5; cdr3_nt: TGTGCCAGTAGTACCCGGACAGGGCAGGGCAATCAGCCCCAGCATTTT; cdr3_aa: CASSTRTGQGNQPQHF
clone_size: -; v_call: TRBV18; d_call: TRBD1; j_call: TRBJ1-5; cdr3_nt: TGTGCCAGCTCACCCTACGGACAGGGGTCTGACAATCAGCCCCAGCATTTT; cdr3_aa: CASSPYGQGSDNQPQHF